One and the same sample provided the 12 T cell receptor beta chains below, sequenced in a study of shared clonotypes between healthy human individuals. Sequenced by immunoSEQ multiplex PCR; TCRdb stores in-frame clones only, minus some. The repertoire holds hundreds of thousands of clones, with around 74% as singletons. Source material: memory CD4+ T cells sorted from blood. Subset of the sample: CD45RA-negative fraction. The receptors shown here come from a woman aged 25 to 39 in good health.

The rearrangement uses TRBV7-2 and TRBJ2-3, with 8 nucleotides matching TRBD2. The CDR3 has 14 amino acids. V dropped 5 bases and J dropped 3; count of bases not matched to a gene: 4. Looked up from germline, CDR1 is SGHTA and CDR2 is FQGNSA. The CDR3 loop reads CASSNGGGTDTQYF. For the CDR3, the DNA is TGTGCCAGCAGCAACGGGGGGGGTACAGATACGCAGTATTTT.

V usage is TRBV5-5 and J usage is TRBJ2-7, with TRBD1 as a possible D gene (5 bases). V lost 5 bases and J 3 bases, leaving 21 bases between the germline ends. Germline-derived CDR1 and CDR2 are SGHKS and YYEKEE (reference sequence). This CDR3 region has 16 residues. The CDR3 bases are TGTGCCAGCAGTCTTTACGCCGACTGGGGCAACTACGAGCAGTACTTC. It yields the protein CASSLYADWGNYEQYF.

The chain combines TRBV30 with TRBJ2-3; 9 bases are shared with TRBD2. J was trimmed by 3 bases and V by 4 bases; bases with no gene match: 14. CDR3 length equals 17 residues. CDR1 and CDR2 from the germline V gene are GTSNPN and SVGIG (reference sequence). This CDR3 reads CAWNDAGGPFYTDTQYF. CDR3 in DNA: TGTGCCTGGAATGACGCGGGAGGGCCATTTTATACAGATACGCAGTATTTT. Based on the CDR3 plus reference TRBV30 and TRBJ2-3, the full variable domain is SQTIHQWPATLVQPVGSPLSLECTVEGTSNPNLYWYRQAAGRGLQLLFYSVGIGQISSEVPQNLSASRPQDRQFILSSKKLLLSDSGFYLCAWNDAGGPFYTDTQYFGPGTRLTVL.

Note on this clone: The same CDR3 can be traced to other DNA sequences in this sample. The genes are TRBV5-1 and TRBJ2-1, with 12 bases fitting TRBD2. The CDR3 runs 15 residues. Germline CDR1 reads SGHRS; CDR2 reads YFSETQ. The J segment lost 3 bases and the V segment lost 3 bases, leaving 1 base of the junction unmatched. The CDR3 nucleotides are TGCGCCAGCAGCTGGACTAGCGGGAACTACAATGAGCAGTTCTTC. Translating gives CASSWTSGNYNEQFF.

CDR3 DNA: TGTGCCACCAGCAGAGATAGGGCAGTAGGGTCCTACGAGCAGTACTTC. Residues: CATSRDRAVGSYEQYF. V usage is TRBV15 and J usage is TRBJ2-7, with D uncertain. The CDR3 totals 16 residues. V was shortened by 0 bases and J by 1 base, with 13 bases between the two germline ends. Germline V gene lookup returns CDR1 LNHNV and CDR2 YYDKDF (reference sequence).

The V call is TRBV5-1, the J call TRBJ2-5, with D perhaps matching TRBD1 or TRBD2 (6 bases each). The CDR3 is 18 residues long. Germline V gene sequence: CDR1 SGHRS, CDR2 YFSETQ. Trimming cost V 0 bases and J 6 bases, with 24 bases left between them. The CDR3 here is CASSLVRGRAGEVKTQYF. CDR3 coding DNA: TGCGCCAGCAGCTTGGTTCGGGGGCGCGCAGGGGAGGTGAAGACCCAGTACTTC.

The V call is TRBV2, the J call TRBJ2-2; 9 bases match TRBD2. Germline CDR1 and CDR2: SNHLY and FYNNEI. This CDR3 is built from 16 residues. With V trimmed by 4 bases and J by 3 bases, 6 bases remained unmatched. CDR3 DNA sequence: TGTGCCAGCAGTGCCGGGACTAGCCTCGACACCGGGGAGCTGTTTTTT. It is translated as CASSAGTSLDTGELFF.

This clone was counted between two and nine times. The chain has TRBV21-1 and TRBJ2-1. TRBV21-1 corresponds to a pseudogene. This CDR3 is built from 13 residues. The DNA of the CDR3 is TGTGCCAGCAGAACAATAAGGAAGGGTCAGCAGTTCTTC. Residues: CASRTIRKGQQFF.

This clone was recorded only once. The CDR3 sequence is CASSFSLAGGREQYF. For the CDR3, the DNA is TGTGCCAGCAGTTTCTCGCTAGCGGGAGGTCGCGAGCAGTACTTC. The chain couples TRBV6-6 to TRBJ2-7; 11 nucleotides match TRBD2. V was clipped by 4 bases and J by 6 bases; unmatched bases: 8. This CDR3 has 15 amino acids. Germline V lookup: CDR1 MNHNY, CDR2 SVGAGI (reference sequence).

The J gene is TRBJ2-5, the V gene TRBV11-1, with a possible D match to TRBD2 (5 bases). The DNA matches TRBJ2-7 better at its end, which makes the J call doubtful. The CDR3 is 14 amino acids. CDR1 SGHAT and CDR2 FQDESV come from the germline V gene (reference sequence). CDR3 nucleotides: TGTGCCAGCAGCCCTAGGAGGAGCTCCTACGAGCAGTACTTC. Its protein product is CASSPRRSSYEQYF.

The V and J genes are TRBV2 and TRBJ2-2; 7 bases fit TRBD1. This CDR3 has 14 residues. The V gene end was trimmed by 6 bases and the J gene end by 0 bases; junction bases not matched to a gene: 1. Germline lookup yields CDR1 SNHLY and CDR2 FYNNEI. CDR3 nucleotide sequence: TGTGCCAGCAGCGACAGGGCGAACACCGGGGAGCTGTTTTTT. It encodes CASSDRANTGELFF.

V and J are TRBV28 and TRBJ2-7; perhaps D is TRBD1 or TRBD2 (6 bases each). This CDR3 comprises 15 residues. Germline-derived CDR1 and CDR2 are MDHEN and SYDVKM. The V end lost 5 bases, the J end lost 7 bases, and 21 bases lay between the germline ends. Here the CDR3 DNA reads TGTGCCAGCAGTGCCCCAATTAGCGGACAGAAGGAGCAGTACTTC. It encodes CASSAPISGQKEQYF.